Presented here are 31 T cell receptor beta chains from one specimen sequenced in a study of T-cell reconstitution after alpha-beta-depleted transplantation in children. The TCRbeta library incorporated unique molecular identifiers. Each CDR3 protein gets one entry after TCRdb re-called the PCR reads with MiXCR. The table has about 74,000 distinct CDR3 sequences, roughly 13% seen once. Material: PBMCs, mostly from graft donor cells, obtained 180 days after TCRalphabeta/CD19-depleted stem cell transplant. Receptors were obtained from a male patient under 10 years old who had a stem cell transplant for acute lymphoblastic leukemia, so the T cells may come from the graft donor.

V gene TRBV18 combines with J gene TRBJ1-4; 7 bases fit TRBD1. The CDR3 consists of 14 residues. Unmatched junction bases numbered 9, after V lost 4 bases and J lost 10 bases. Looked up from germline, CDR1 is KGHSH and CDR2 is LQKENI. CDR3 loop: CASSLGTVLGKLFF. The CDR3 DNA reads TGTGCCAGCTCACTAGGGACAGTCCTCGGAAAACTGTTTTTT.

This clonotype came up many times. The chain combines TRBV9 with TRBJ2-2; 15 positions match TRBD2. Looked up from germline, CDR1 is SGDLS and CDR2 is YYNGEE. The CDR3 is 21 amino acids. After removal of 3 bases from V and 5 bases from J, the junction contained 17 bases not matched to a gene. The CDR3 DNA follows: TGTGCCAGCAGCGAACATCTCTCCGGGACTAGCGGGGGGCCGCGTACCGGGGAGCTGTTTTTT. This translates into CASSEHLSGTSGGPRTGELFF.

This clonotype was counted between two and nine times. The CDR3 nucleotides read TGTGCCATCGGGGACAGGGAGATATATGAAAAACTGTTTTTT. The encoded protein is CAIGDREIYEKLFF. The chain uses TRBV10-3 and TRBJ1-4; the match to TRBD1 covers 9 bases. The germline gives CDR1 ENHRY, CDR2 SYGVKD. The CDR3 runs to 14 residues. V was pared by 8 bases and J by 6 bases, with 7 bases of the junction left unmatched.

This clonotype was found a few times. This chain uses TRBV20-1 with TRBJ2-7; TRBD1 matches 8 bases. This CDR3 is built from 15 residues. With 1 base clipped from V and 4 bases from J, the junction kept 9 bases outside the gene matches. Germline CDR1 and CDR2: DFQATT and SNEGSKA (reference sequence). CDR3 loop: CSARGIRDRKYEQYF. CDR3 DNA sequence: TGCAGTGCTAGAGGGATCCGGGACAGGAAATACGAGCAGTACTTC.

This clonotype was counted only a few times. The chain uses TRBV5-5 and TRBJ2-3; D might be TRBD2 (7 bases). The CDR3 sequence is 13 residues long. Germline CDR1 reads SGHKS; CDR2 reads YYEKEE (reference sequence). V dropped 10 bases and J dropped 4 bases, with 16 bases sitting between them. This CDR3 reads CASKGRGPDTQYF. The CDR3 DNA is TGTGCCTCCAAAGGGCGGGGGCCAGATACGCAGTATTTT.

On this clonotype itself: A much larger clonotype is one base distant, so this may be a read error. V usage is TRBV12-3 or TRBV12-4 and J usage is TRBJ1-5; D uncertain. Trimming left V 2 bases short and J 5 bases short, with 10 bases between. This CDR3 has 14 residues. As DNA, the CDR3 is TGTGCCAGCAGTTTAAGAGGGTGGTATCAGCCCCAGCATTTT. This sequence encodes CASSLRGWYQPQHF.

This clonotype has a handful of counts. This chain uses TRBV11-1 with TRBJ1-1; the match to TRBD1 covers 12 bases. The germline CDR1 and CDR2 sequences are SGHAT and FQDESV (reference sequence). The V gene end was trimmed by 1 base and the J gene end by 1 base; junction bases not matched to a gene: 16. CDR3 length: 21 amino acids. CDR3 protein: CASSLEAAQEGQGAGNTEAFF. As DNA, the CDR3 is TGTGCCAGCAGCTTAGAAGCAGCCCAAGAGGGACAGGGGGCGGGGAACACTGAAGCTTTCTTT.

This rearrangement joins TRBV5-8 to TRBJ2-3; 7 nucleotides line up with TRBD1. In germline, CDR1 is SGHTS, CDR2 YDEGEE. The CDR3 sequence is 16 residues long. V dropped 4 bases and J dropped 3; count of bases not matched to a gene: 11. The CDR3 coding sequence is TGTGCCAGCAGCCGGGACAGACCTCCGGGGACAGATACGCAGTATTTT. Translating it yields CASSRDRPPGTDTQYF.

The chain couples TRBV20-1 to TRBJ1-2; D call uncertain. Germline assignment: CDR1 DFQATT and CDR2 SNEGSKA (reference sequence). The CDR3 has 11 residues. V was trimmed by 2 bases and J by 8 bases, leaving 9 bases between them. CDR3 amino acids: CSARQLRGYTF. In DNA, the CDR3 is TGCAGTGCTAGACAGTTAAGGGGCTACACCTTC.

This clonotype has at least ten counts. The CDR3 DNA reads TGTGCCAGCAGCTTAGTAGGGAGAGGAGACGAGCAGTACTTC. Encoded protein: CASSLVGRGDEQYF. The chain has TRBV7-6 and TRBJ2-7; D perhaps matches TRBD2 (5 bases). The CDR3 runs 14 residues. CDR1 and CDR2 (germline): SGHVS, FNYEAQ. V dropped 1 base and J dropped 5 bases, with 12 bases sitting between them.

This clonotype appeared a few times. CDR3 in amino acids: CSARAPWLDEQYF. The CDR3 DNA reads TGCAGTGCTAGAGCCCCGTGGCTCGACGAGCAGTACTTC. The J gene is TRBJ2-7, the V gene TRBV20-1; D is ambiguous. This CDR3 has 13 amino acids. CDR1 DFQATT and CDR2 SNEGSKA come from the germline V gene (reference sequence). V shed 1 base and J shed 5 bases, with 12 bases lying between them.

This clonotype turned up a few times. This chain joins TRBV24-1 and TRBJ1-5; tentative D call: TRBD1 (5 bases). Germline V gives CDR1 KGHDR, CDR2 SFDVKD. CDR3 length equals 15 residues. Trimming cost V 2 bases and J 3 bases, with 10 bases left between them. The CDR3 DNA reads TGTGCCACCAGTGATTCAGGGTCTATCAATCAGCCCCAGCATTTT. This gives the protein CATSDSGSINQPQHF.

The rearrangement joins TRBV20-1 to TRBJ1-2; 11 nucleotides agree with TRBD1. J lost 4 bases, V lost 3 bases, and 7 bases had no gene match. The CDR3 has 15 residues. CDR1 and CDR2 (germline): DFQATT, SNEGSKA (reference sequence). CDR3 sequence: CSASPGQGAIYGYTF. CDR3 bases: TGCAGTGCTAGTCCTGGACAGGGGGCGATCTATGGCTACACCTTC.

This clonotype was counted a few times. The chain is built from TRBV20-1 and TRBJ1-2; TRBD1 matches at 11 bases. The CDR3 sequence is 12 residues long. The germline V gene encodes CDR1 DFQATT and CDR2 SNEGSKA (reference sequence). The trim removed 5 bases at V and 7 bases at J, leaving 3 bases unmatched. For the CDR3, the DNA is TGCAGTGCTGGACAGGGGGCGACTGGCTACACCTTC. Translation gives CSAGQGATGYTF.

The chain carries TRBV5-1 and TRBJ2-2; D is uncertain. The V end was cut by 7 bases, the J end by 8 bases, with 18 bases between. This CDR3 comprises 14 residues. In germline, CDR1 is SGHRS, CDR2 YFSETQ. The CDR3 nucleotides read TGCGCCAGCGCCGGCTCCTCTCTTGGGGGGGAGCTGTTTTTT. This sequence encodes CASAGSSLGGELFF.

The V and J genes are TRBV27 and TRBJ2-2; D unresolved. Looked up from germline, CDR1 is MNHEY and CDR2 is SMNVEV (reference sequence). Trimming cost V 3 bases and J 3 bases, with 5 bases left between them. The CDR3 extends over 13 amino acids. CDR3 sequence (DNA): TGTGCCAGCAGTTTCGGATACACCGGGGAGCTGTTTTTT. It translates to CASSFGYTGELFF.

This clonotype was found a few times. The rearrangement joins TRBV3-1 to TRBJ1-1; D is perhaps TRBD1 (6 bases). Germline V gives CDR1 LGHDT, CDR2 YNNKEL (reference sequence). Trimming left V 1 base short and J 7 bases short, with 10 bases between. The CDR3 runs 13 residues. CDR3 sequence reads: CASSQGSRGEAFF. The CDR3 DNA follows: TGTGCCAGCAGCCAAGGGTCCAGGGGTGAAGCTTTCTTT.

This clonotype came up a few times. This rearrangement joins TRBV10-3 to TRBJ1-5; D remains unclear. Germline V gives CDR1 ENHRY, CDR2 SYGVKD. The CDR3 consists of 13 residues. Trimming pared 11 bases from V and 4 bases from J, leaving 15 bases between. CDR3: CASKGDKNQPQHF. The CDR3 DNA reads as TGTGCCTCTAAAGGTGACAAAAATCAGCCCCAGCATTTT.

The V and J genes are TRBV20-1 and TRBJ2-7; 13 bases are a match to TRBD2. The CDR3 consists of 14 residues. Germline CDR1 and CDR2: DFQATT and SNEGSKA (reference sequence). V was clipped by 4 bases and J by 3 bases; unmatched bases: 3. Written as DNA, the CDR3 is TGCAGTGCTACTACTAGCGGGAGGGTCTACGAGCAGTACTTC. Protein product: CSATTSGRVYEQYF.

This sequence joins TRBV5-1 and TRBJ2-2; 12 bases fit TRBD2. The CDR3 is made up of 18 amino acids. The J segment lost 2 bases and the V segment lost 2 bases, leaving 7 bases of the junction unmatched. Germline CDR1 and CDR2: SGHRS and YFSETQ. The CDR3 loop reads CASSLRLAGVPNTGELFF. The CDR3 DNA reads as TGCGCCAGCAGCTTAAGACTAGCGGGGGTTCCAAACACCGGGGAGCTGTTTTTT.

The V call is TRBV5-1, the J call TRBJ1-4; 7 bases agree with TRBD1. The CDR3 runs 14 residues. Germline CDR1 is SGHRS and CDR2 is YFSETQ. V gave up 3 bases and J gave up 1 base; unmatched junction bases: 0. The CDR3 sequence: CASSWTGTNEKLFF. The CDR3 DNA follows: TGCGCCAGCAGCTGGACAGGAACTAATGAAAAACTGTTTTTT.

The chain links TRBV15 to TRBJ1-3; TRBD1 is a possible D gene (5 bases). CDR1 is LNHNV, CDR2 YYDKDF, per germline (reference sequence). Trimming took 4 bases from V and 0 from J, leaving 13 bases between them. CDR3 length: 16 residues. For the CDR3, the DNA is TGTGCCACCAGCATCTTTCGTGGGGGCTCTGGAAACACCATATATTTT. Amino acids: CATSIFRGGSGNTIYF.

This chain links TRBV5-1 with TRBJ2-4; D gene unclear. CDR1 and CDR2 from the germline V gene are SGHRS and YFSETQ. Trimming took off 4 bases at V and 2 bases at J, with 7 bases between the two ends. CDR3 length: 13 amino acids. CDR3 sequence reads: CASSPLTKNIQYF. The CDR3 nucleotides read TGCGCCAGCAGCCCCCTGACCAAAAACATTCAGTACTTC.

The gene calls are TRBV10-3 and TRBJ2-7; D may correspond to TRBD1 or TRBD2 (5 bases each). The germline V gene encodes CDR1 ENHRY and CDR2 SYGVKD. Trimming took off 2 bases at V and 2 bases at J, with 10 bases between the two ends. CDR3 length equals 14 residues. CDR3 residues: CAISETPGPYEQYF. In nucleotides, the CDR3 is TGTGCCATCAGTGAGACTCCGGGACCCTACGAGCAGTACTTC.

The chain combines TRBV6-1 with TRBJ2-7; TRBD1 or TRBD2 may be the D gene (5 bases each). V was shortened by 5 bases and J by 0 bases, with 17 bases between the two germline ends. The CDR3 consists of 16 residues. The germline CDR1 and CDR2 sequences are MNHNS and SASEGT. The CDR3 DNA follows: TGTGCCAGCAGTCAATACGGGACGGGGATCTCCTACGAGCAGTACTTC. Translated: CASSQYGTGISYEQYF.

The rearrangement joins TRBV5-5 to TRBJ1-6, with D unclear. The CDR3 sequence is 12 residues long. CDR1 is SGHKS and CDR2 is YYEKEE in the germline V gene (reference sequence). V was cut by 1 base and J by 5 bases, with 1 base left in between. CDR3 nucleotide sequence: TGTGCCAGCAGCTTGAATAATTCACCCCTCCACTTT. Translating gives CASSLNNSPLHF.

This clonotype was picked up a small number of times. The DNA for the CDR3 is TGTGCCAGCAGTTTTGCAGGGGGGAATATCGGGCAGTACTTC. Its translation is CASSFAGGNIGQYF. The chain is built from TRBV27 and TRBJ2-7; perhaps TRBD1 as D (7 bases). V lost 3 bases to trimming and J lost 9 bases, with 18 bases between them. From germline, CDR1 is MNHEY and CDR2 SMNVEV (reference sequence). This CDR3 region has 14 residues.

The rearrangement links TRBV20-1 to TRBJ2-1; no clear D. Deletions cut 0 bases from V and 2 bases from J, with 5 bases between. CDR1 and CDR2 from the germline V gene are DFQATT and SNEGSKA (reference sequence). This CDR3 comprises 13 residues. CDR3 residues: CSARDRTYNEQFF. DNA of the CDR3: TGCAGTGCTAGAGATAGAACCTACAATGAGCAGTTCTTC.

The chain links TRBV5-6 to TRBJ1-1; possibly TRBD1 for D (5 bases). Trimming pared 3 bases from V and 3 bases from J, leaving 12 bases between. The CDR3 runs to 14 residues. Germline CDR1 SGHDT, CDR2 YYEEEE. Here the CDR3 reads CASSYPGHHTEAFF. CDR3 nucleotides: TGTGCCAGCAGCTACCCAGGGCACCACACTGAAGCTTTCTTT.

This clonotype turned up a few times. CDR3 coding DNA: TGCAGTGCTCCGGGACTAGCGGGTCCAAGCTCCTACAATGAGCAGTTCTTC. Encoded protein: CSAPGLAGPSSYNEQFF. The chain has TRBV20-1 and TRBJ2-1; 12 bases are a match to TRBD2. Trimming cost V 5 bases and J 0 bases; bases outside gene matches: 8. Looked up from germline, CDR1 is DFQATT and CDR2 is SNEGSKA (reference sequence). The CDR3 has 17 amino acids.

This chain connects TRBV29-1 to TRBJ2-3; D is ambiguous. The CDR3 totals 12 residues. The germline V gene has CDR1 SQVTM and CDR2 ANQGSEA. V was pared by 3 bases and J by 2 bases, with 6 bases between. Here the CDR3 reads CSVDRLTDTQYF. Written as DNA, the CDR3 is TGCAGCGTTGACAGGCTCACAGATACGCAGTATTTT.